This T cell receptor (beta chain) was obtained from a study of graft-versus-host responses after intestinal transplantation. On this clone itself: The antigen is unknown.

The CDR3 length is 15 residues. CDR1 SGDLS and CDR2 YYNGEE come from the germline V gene. The germline V and J ends were trimmed by 4 bases and 2 bases, with 12 bases remaining between them. Profiling relied on immunoSEQ multiplex PCR, and the TCRdb table lists in-frame clones only, not all of them. The sample lists some 23,000 clones, 94% occurring once. Regarding the study as a whole: Early post-transplant declines in HvG were associated with peak levels of circulating GvH clones.

This sequence was found in a human patient who received an intestinal transplant, so some T cells may come from the graft donor. V is TRBV9 and J is TRBJ2-2; no clear D. Sequenced here: PBMCs, sampled 156 days after intestinal transplant. The CDR3 DNA sequence: TGTGCCAGCAGCCCCCAATCAGTAAACACCGGGGAGCTGTTTTTT. Residues: CASSPQSVNTGELFF.